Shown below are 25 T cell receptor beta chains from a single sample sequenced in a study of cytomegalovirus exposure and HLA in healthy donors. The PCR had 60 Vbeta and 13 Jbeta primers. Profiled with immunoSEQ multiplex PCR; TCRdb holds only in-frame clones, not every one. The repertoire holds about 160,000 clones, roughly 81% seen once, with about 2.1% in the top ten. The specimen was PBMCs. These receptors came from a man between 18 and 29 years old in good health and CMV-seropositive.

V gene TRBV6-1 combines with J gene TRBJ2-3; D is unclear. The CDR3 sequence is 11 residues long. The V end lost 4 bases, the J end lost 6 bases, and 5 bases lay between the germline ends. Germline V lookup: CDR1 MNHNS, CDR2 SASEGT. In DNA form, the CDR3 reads TGTGCCAGCAGTGCCCGGGATACGCAGTATTTT. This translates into CASSARDTQYF.

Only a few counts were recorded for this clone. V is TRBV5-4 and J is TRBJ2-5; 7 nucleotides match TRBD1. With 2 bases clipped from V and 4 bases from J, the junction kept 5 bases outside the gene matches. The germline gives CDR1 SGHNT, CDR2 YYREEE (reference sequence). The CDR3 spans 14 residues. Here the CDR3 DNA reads TGTGCCAGCAGCTTCAGACAGGGCCCAGAGACCCAGTACTTC. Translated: CASSFRQGPETQYF.

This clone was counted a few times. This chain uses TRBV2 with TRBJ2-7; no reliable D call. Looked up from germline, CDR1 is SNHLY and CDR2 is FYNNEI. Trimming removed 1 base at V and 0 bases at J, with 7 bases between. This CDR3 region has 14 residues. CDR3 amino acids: CASSEDSNSYEQYF. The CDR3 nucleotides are TGTGCCAGCAGTGAAGACAGCAACTCCTACGAGCAGTACTTC.

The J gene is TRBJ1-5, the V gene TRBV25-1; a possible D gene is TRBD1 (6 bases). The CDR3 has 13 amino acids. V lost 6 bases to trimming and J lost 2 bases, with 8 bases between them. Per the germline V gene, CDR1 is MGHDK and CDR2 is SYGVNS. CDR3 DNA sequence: TGTGCCAGCAGGGACAGTGGCAATCAGCCCCAGCATTTT. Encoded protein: CASRDSGNQPQHF.

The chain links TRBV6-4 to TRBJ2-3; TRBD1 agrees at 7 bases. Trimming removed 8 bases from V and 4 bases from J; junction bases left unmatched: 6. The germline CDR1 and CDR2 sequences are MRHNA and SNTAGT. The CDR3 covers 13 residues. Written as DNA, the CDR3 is TGTGCCAGCTCGGGACAGAGCGCAGATACGCAGTATTTT. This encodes CASSGQSADTQYF.

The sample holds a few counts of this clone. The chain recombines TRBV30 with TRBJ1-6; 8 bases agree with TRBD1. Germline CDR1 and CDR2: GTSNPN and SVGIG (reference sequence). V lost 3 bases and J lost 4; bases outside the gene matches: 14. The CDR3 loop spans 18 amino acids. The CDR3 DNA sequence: TGTGCCTGGAGAGACGGGACAGGAGGGGTCCTATATAATTCACCCCTCCACTTT. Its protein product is CAWRDGTGGVLYNSPLHF.

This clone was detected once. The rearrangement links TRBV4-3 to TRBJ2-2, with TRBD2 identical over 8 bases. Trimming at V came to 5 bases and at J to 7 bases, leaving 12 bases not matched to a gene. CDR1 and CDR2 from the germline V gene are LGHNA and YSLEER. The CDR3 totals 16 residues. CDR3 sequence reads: CASSAALAGFDGELFF. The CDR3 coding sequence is TGCGCCAGCAGCGCCGCCCTAGCGGGTTTTGACGGGGAGCTGTTTTTT.

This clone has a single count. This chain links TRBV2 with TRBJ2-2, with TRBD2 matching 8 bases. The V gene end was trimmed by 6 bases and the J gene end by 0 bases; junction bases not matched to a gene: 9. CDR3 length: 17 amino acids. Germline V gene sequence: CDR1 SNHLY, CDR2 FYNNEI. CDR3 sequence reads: CASRRIAGGSNTGELFF. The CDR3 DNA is TGTGCCAGCAGGCGTATCGCGGGGGGCTCGAACACCGGGGAGCTGTTTTTT. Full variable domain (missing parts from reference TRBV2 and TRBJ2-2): EPEVTQTPSHQVTQMGQEVILRCVPISNHLYFYWYRQILGQKVEFLVSFYNNEISEKSEIFDDQFSVERPDGSNFTLKIRSTKLEDSAMYFCASRRIAGGSNTGELFFGEGSRLTVL.

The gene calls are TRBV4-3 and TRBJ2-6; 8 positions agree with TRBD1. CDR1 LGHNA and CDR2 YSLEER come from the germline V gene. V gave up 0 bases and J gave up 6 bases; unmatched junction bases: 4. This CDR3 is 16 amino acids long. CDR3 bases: TGCGCCAGCAGCCAAGATGGACAGGGCCTGGCCAACGTCCTGACTTTC. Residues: CASSQDGQGLANVLTF.

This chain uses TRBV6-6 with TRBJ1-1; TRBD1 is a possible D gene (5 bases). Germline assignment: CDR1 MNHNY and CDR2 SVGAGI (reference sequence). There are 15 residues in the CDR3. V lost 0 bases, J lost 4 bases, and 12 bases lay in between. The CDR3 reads CASSYSSQGGTEAFF. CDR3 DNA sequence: TGTGCCAGCAGTTACTCATCCCAGGGTGGCACTGAAGCTTTCTTT.

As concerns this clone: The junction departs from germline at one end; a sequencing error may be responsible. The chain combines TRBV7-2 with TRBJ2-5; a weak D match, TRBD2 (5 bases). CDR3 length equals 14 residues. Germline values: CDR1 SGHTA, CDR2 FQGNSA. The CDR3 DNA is TGTGCCAGCAGCTTAGTTTGGATGGGAGAGAGCCAGTACTTC. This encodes CASSLVWMGESQYF.

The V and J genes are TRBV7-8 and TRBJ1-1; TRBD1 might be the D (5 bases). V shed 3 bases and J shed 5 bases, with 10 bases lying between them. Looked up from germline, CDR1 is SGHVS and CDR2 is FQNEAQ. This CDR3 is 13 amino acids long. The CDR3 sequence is CASSFGTGTEAFF. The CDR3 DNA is TGTGCCAGCAGCTTTGGGACTGGGACTGAAGCTTTCTTT.

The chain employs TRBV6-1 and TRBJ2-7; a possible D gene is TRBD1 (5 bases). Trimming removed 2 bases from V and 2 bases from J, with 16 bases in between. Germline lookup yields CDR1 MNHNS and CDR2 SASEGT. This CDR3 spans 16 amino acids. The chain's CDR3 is CASSEQGWAGPYEQYF. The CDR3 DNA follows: TGTGCCAGCAGTGAACAGGGTTGGGCAGGCCCCTACGAGCAGTACTTC.

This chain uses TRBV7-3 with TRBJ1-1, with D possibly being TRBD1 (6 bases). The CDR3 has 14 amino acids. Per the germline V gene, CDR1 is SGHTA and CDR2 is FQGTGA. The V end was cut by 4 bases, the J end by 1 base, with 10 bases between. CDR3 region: CASSSGAANTEAFF. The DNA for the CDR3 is TGTGCCAGCAGCTCAGGGGCAGCGAACACTGAAGCTTTCTTT.

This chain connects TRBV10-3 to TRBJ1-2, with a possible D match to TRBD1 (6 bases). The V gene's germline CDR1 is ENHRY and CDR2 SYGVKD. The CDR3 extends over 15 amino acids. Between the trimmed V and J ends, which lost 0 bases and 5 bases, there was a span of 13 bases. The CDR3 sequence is CAISESGAGVYGYTF. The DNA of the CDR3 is TGTGCCATCAGTGAGTCCGGGGCAGGGGTTTATGGCTACACCTTC.

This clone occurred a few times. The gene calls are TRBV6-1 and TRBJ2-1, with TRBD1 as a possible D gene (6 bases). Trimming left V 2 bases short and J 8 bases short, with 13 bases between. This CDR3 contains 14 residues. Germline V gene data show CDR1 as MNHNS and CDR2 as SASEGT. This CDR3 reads CASSELQGRHEQFF. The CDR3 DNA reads TGTGCCAGCAGTGAACTACAGGGTCGTCATGAGCAGTTCTTC.

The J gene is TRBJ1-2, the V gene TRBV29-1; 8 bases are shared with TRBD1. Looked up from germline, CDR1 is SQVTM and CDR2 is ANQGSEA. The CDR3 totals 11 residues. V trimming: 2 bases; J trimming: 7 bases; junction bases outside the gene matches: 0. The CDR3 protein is CSVEQGAGYTF. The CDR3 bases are TGCAGCGTTGAACAGGGGGCTGGCTACACCTTC.

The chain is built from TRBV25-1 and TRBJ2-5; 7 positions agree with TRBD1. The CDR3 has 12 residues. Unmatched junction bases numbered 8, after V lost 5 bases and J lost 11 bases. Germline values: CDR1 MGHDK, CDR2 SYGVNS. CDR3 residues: CASSPSGQVQYF. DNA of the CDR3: TGTGCCAGCAGTCCCTCAGGACAGGTGCAGTACTTC.

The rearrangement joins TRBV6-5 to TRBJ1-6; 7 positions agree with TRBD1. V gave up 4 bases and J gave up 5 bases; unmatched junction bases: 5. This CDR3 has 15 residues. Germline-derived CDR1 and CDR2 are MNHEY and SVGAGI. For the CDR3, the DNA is TGTGCCAGCAGTTCTACAGGGGTAGATAATTCACCCCTCCACTTT. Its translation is CASSSTGVDNSPLHF.

The CDR3, as DNA: TGTGCCAGTAGCGATAGCGGGCGAGAGACCCAGTACTTC. Protein product: CASSDSGRETQYF. The rearrangement links TRBV19 to TRBJ2-5; 7 bases are a match to TRBD2. Germline CDR1 reads LNHDA; CDR2 reads SQIVND (reference sequence). Trimming removed 6 bases from V and 4 bases from J; junction bases left unmatched: 5. CDR3 size: 13 residues.

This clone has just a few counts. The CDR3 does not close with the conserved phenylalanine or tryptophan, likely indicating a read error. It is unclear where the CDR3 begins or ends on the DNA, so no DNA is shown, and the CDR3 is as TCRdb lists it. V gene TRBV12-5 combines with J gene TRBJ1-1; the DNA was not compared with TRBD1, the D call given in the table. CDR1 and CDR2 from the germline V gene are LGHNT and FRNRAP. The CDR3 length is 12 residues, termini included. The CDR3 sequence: CASGLDGAPLVL.

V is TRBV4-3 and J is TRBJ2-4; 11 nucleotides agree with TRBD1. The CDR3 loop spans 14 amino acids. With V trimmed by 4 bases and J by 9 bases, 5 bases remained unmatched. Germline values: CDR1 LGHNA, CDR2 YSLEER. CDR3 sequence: CASSRGQGAVIQYF. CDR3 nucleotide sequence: TGCGCCAGCAGCCGCGGACAGGGGGCGGTCATTCAGTACTTC.

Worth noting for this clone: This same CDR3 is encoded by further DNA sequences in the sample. The CDR3 loop is CASSPDRGNTEAFF. CDR3 in DNA: TGTGCCAGCTCACCGGATCGGGGGAACACTGAAGCTTTCTTT. The rearrangement links TRBV18 to TRBJ1-1; D unclear. The CDR3 has 14 amino acids. Trimming took 3 bases from V and 1 from J, leaving 9 bases between them. Germline V gene lookup returns CDR1 KGHSH and CDR2 LQKENI. Combining the CDR3 with reference TRBV18 and TRBJ1-1 gives the whole variable domain NAGVMQNPRHLVRRRGQEARLRCSPMKGHSHVYWYRQLPEEGLKFMVYLQKENIIDESGMPKERFSAEFPKEGPSILRIQQVVRGDSAAYFCASSPDRGNTEAFFGQGTRLTVV.

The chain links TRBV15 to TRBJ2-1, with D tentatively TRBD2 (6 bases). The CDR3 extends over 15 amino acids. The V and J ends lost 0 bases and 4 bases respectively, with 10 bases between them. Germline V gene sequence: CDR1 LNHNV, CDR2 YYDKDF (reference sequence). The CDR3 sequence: CATSRDRGDYNEQFF. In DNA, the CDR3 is TGTGCCACCAGCAGAGATCGCGGGGATTACAATGAGCAGTTCTTC.

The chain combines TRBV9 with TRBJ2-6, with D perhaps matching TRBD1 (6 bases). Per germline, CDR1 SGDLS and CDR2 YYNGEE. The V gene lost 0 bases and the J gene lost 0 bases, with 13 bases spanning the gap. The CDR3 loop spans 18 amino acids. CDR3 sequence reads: CASSVAAGVGSGANVLTF. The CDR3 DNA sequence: TGTGCCAGCAGCGTAGCTGCAGGGGTCGGCTCTGGGGCCAACGTCCTGACTTTC.